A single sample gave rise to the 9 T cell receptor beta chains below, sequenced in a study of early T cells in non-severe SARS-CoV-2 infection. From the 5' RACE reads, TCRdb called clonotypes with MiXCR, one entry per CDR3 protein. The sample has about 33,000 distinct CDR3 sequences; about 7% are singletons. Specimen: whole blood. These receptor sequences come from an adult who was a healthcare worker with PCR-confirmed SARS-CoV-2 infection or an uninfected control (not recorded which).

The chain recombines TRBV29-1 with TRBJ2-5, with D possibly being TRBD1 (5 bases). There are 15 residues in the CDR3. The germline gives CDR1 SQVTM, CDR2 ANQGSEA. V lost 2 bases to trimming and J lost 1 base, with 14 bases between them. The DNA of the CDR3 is TGCAGCGTTGAATCGGGCAGGGCAATCCAAGAGACCCAGTACTTC. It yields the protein CSVESGRAIQETQYF.

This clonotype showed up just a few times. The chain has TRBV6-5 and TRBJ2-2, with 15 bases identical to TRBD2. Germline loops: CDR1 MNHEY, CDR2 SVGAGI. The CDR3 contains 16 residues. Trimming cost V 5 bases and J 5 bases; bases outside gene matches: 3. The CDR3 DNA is TGTGCCAGCAGTCCCGGACTAGCGGGAGGGACCGGGGAGCTGTTTTTT. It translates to CASSPGLAGGTGELFF.

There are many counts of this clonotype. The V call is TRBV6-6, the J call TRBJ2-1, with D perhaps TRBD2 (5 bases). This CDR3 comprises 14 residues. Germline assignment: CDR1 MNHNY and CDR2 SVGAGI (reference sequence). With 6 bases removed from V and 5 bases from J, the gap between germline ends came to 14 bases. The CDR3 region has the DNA TGTGCCAGCAGCCCCCCGGCGGGCCACAATGAGCAGTTCTTC. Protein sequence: CASSPPAGHNEQFF.

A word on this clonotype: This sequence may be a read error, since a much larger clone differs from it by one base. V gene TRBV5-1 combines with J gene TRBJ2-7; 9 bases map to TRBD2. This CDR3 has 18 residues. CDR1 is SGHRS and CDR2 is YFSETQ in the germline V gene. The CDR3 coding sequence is TGCGCCAACAGCCCTGGGATCGCGACTAGCGGTCCATCCTACGAGCAGTACTTC. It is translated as CANSPGIATSGPSYEQYF.

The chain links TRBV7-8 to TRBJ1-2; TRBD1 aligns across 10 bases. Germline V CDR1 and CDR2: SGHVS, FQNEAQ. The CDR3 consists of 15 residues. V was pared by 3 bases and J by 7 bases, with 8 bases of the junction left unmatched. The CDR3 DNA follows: TGTGCCAGCAGCTTCGCCGGGACAGGGGACCGTGGCTACACCTTC. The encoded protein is CASSFAGTGDRGYTF.

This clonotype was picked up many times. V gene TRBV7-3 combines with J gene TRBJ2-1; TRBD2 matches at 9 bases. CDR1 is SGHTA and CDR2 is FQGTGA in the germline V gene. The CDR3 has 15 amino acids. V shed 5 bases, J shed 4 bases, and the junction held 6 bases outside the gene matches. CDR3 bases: TGTGCCAGCAGCCCAAGACTAGCGGAATACAATGAGCAGTTCTTC. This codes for CASSPRLAEYNEQFF.

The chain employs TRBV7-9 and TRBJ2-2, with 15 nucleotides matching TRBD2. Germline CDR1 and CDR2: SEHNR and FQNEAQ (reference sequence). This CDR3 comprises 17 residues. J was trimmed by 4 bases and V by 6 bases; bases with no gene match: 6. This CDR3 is CASSRGTSGRTTGELFF. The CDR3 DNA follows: TGTGCCAGCAGTCGAGGGACTAGCGGGAGGACCACCGGGGAGCTGTTTTTT.

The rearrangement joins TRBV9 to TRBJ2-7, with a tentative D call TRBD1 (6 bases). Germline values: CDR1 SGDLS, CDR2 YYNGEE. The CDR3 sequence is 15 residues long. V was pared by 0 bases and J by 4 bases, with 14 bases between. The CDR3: CASSVGPSGVYEQYF. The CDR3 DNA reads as TGTGCCAGCAGCGTAGGCCCCTCAGGGGTTTACGAGCAGTACTTC.

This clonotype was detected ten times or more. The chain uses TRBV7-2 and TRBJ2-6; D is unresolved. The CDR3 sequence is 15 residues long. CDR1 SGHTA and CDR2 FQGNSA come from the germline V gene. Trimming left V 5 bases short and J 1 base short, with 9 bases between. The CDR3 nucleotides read TGTGCCAGCAGCCCCGTAGGGTCTGGGGCCAACGTCCTGACTTTC. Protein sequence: CASSPVGSGANVLTF.